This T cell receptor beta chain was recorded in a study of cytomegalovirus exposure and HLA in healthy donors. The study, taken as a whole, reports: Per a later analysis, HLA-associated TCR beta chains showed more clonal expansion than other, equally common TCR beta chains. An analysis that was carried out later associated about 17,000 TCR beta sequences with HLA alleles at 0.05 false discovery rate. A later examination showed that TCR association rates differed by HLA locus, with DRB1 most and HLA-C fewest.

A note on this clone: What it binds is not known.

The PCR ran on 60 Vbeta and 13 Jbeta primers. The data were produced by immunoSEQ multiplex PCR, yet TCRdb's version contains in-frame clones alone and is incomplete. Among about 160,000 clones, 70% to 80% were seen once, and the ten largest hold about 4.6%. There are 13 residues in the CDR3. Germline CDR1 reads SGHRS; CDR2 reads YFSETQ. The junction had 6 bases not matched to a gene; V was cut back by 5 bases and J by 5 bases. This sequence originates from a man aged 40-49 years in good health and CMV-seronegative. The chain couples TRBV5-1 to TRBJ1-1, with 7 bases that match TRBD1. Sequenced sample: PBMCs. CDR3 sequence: CASREDRMTEAFF. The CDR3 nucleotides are TGCGCCAGCAGAGAGGACAGGATGACTGAAGCTTTCTTT.